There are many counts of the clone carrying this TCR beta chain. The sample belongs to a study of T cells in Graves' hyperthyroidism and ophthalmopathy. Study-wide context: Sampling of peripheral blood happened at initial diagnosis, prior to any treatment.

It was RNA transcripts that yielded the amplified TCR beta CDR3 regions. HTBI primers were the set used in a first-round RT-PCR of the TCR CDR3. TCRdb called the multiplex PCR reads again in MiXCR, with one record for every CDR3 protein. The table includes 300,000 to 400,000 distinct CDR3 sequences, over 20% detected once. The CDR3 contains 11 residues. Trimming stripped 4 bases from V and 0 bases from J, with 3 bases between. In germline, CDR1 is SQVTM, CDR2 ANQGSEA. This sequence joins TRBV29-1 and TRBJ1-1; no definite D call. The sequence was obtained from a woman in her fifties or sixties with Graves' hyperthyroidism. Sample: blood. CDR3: CSVVMNTEAFF. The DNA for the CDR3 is TGCAGCGTTGTAATGAACACTGAAGCTTTCTTT.